This entry lists 3 T cell receptor beta chains sequenced from one sample in a study of coeliac disease. This table comes from immunoSEQ multiplex PCR, and its TCRdb copy is limited to in-frame clones, with some not included. The data hold a few thousand clones, with 61% observed a single time. Sequenced material: lamina propria lymphocytes from the gut. The receptors originated from a woman aged 25 to 39 with active celiac disease.

V usage is TRBV10-1 and J usage is TRBJ2-1, with D hard to call. The germline gives CDR1 WNHNN, CDR2 SYGVQD (reference sequence). V gave up 5 bases and J gave up 6 bases, with 17 bases separating them. This CDR3 spans 15 amino acids. In nucleotides, the CDR3 is TGCGCCAGCAGTCAACAGCCTCCCAAGGTCAATGAGCAGTTCTTC. This codes for CASSQQPPKVNEQFF.

The V and J genes are TRBV5-4 and TRBJ1-2; TRBD1 is a possible D gene (5 bases). The CDR3 is 17 amino acids. Germline assignment: CDR1 SGHNT and CDR2 YYREEE (reference sequence). V gave up 4 bases and J gave up 5 bases, with 24 bases separating them. CDR3 sequence: CASSPEPGHYFAYGYTF. In DNA form, the CDR3 reads TGTGCCAGCAGCCCGGAACCAGGACACTACTTTGCGTATGGCTACACCTTC.

The CDR3 region has the DNA TGTGCCTGGGATTTACGGACTACCTACGAGCAGTACTTC. Residues: CAWDLRTTYEQYF. This rearrangement joins TRBV30 to TRBJ2-7; possible D gene TRBD2, 6 bases. This CDR3 region has 13 residues. CDR1 GTSNPN and CDR2 SVGIG come from the germline V gene (reference sequence). Trimming left V 5 bases short and J 2 bases short, with 13 bases between.